This T cell receptor beta chain appears in the sequencing data of a study of T cell repertoires in cytomegalovirus infection. TCRdb analysed the reads with MiXCR anew, one entry per CDR3 protein. The repertoire has some 150,000 distinct CDR3 sequences, roughly a third of them found once; the top ten carry about 56%. This CDR3 is 15 amino acids long. With 7 bases removed from V and 1 base from J, the gap between germline ends came to 19 bases. Germline assignment: CDR1 SQVTM and CDR2 ANQGSEA. Comments on this clonotype: Its antigen is not identified.

V and J are TRBV29-1 and TRBJ1-1; tentative D call: TRBD1 (5 bases). The clonotype originates from a human donor in good health (CMV status not recorded). Some clones in this sample may be carry-over from other donors' samples. Specimen: CD8+ T cells from cultured PBMCs, collected from culture after CMV antigen stimulation. DNA of the CDR3: TGCAGCGCCCGCTTGGGGGGTGGGACGAACACTGAAGCTTTCTTT. As protein: CSARLGGGTNTEAFF. Using reference TRBV29-1 and TRBJ1-1 for the parts outside the CDR3, the full variable domain is SAVISQKPSRDICQRGTSLTIQCQVDSQVTMMFWYRQQPGQSLTLIATANQGSEATYESGFVIDKFPISRPNLTFSTLTVSNMSPEDSSIYLCSARLGGGTNTEAFFGQGTRLTVV.